Below, one T cell receptor beta chain is given with its context. Antigen: not known. After less than 11 days in culture, the CD4+ T cells were isolated. Between March and December 2020, the person had a SARS-CoV-2 infection that PCR confirmed. The sample comes from a study of vaccination effects on CD4 cells after COVID-19. Background on the study: Prior to sequencing, the ViraFEST assay stimulated PBMC with viral peptide pools, which expanded the antigen-specific CD4+ T cells.

The repertoire was sequenced with immunoSEQ multiplex PCR; TCRdb's copy has only in-frame clones and lacks some. The repertoire holds 50,000 to 75,000 clones, about 69% seen once, with roughly 25% in the top ten. Trimming left V 5 bases short and J 10 bases short, with 15 bases between. Germline values: CDR1 SGHAT, CDR2 FQDESV (reference sequence). The CDR3 spans 14 residues. The genes are TRBV11-1 and TRBJ1-6; D gene uncertain. The sequences come from CD4+ T cells from PBMCs cultured without peptide, collected before COVID-19 vaccination. This TCR was sampled from a human donor who had a prior SARS-CoV-2 infection. The CDR3 DNA reads as TGTGCCAGCAGCCTACCGGGCCTGGGGTCACCCCTCCACTTT. Its protein product is CASSLPGLGSPLHF.